One sample yielded the 25 T cell receptor beta chains listed below, sequenced in a study of blood T cells in healthy people across ages. It was with a sample-barcoded 5' primer and a J-beta primer mix that a second PCR of about 6 to 12 cycles was run. One entry per CDR3 protein, called by TCRdb with MiXCR from the 5' RACE reads. The sample yields fewer than 1,000,000 distinct CDR3 sequences, roughly 46% seen once. The source material was blood. The receptor source for this set is a man older than 75 in good health.

Only a few counts were recorded for this clonotype. V gene TRBV25-1 combines with J gene TRBJ2-5; 10 bases map to TRBD2. The length of the CDR3 is 15 residues. The V segment lost 1 base and the J segment 11 bases; nucleotides outside the gene matches: 10. In germline, CDR1 is MGHDK, CDR2 SYGVNS. In nucleotides, the CDR3 is TGTGCCAGCAGTGAATCCTTACTAGCGGGAAGGGAGCAGTACTTC. As protein: CASSESLLAGREQYF. Supplemented by reference TRBV25-1 and TRBJ2-5, the full variable domain reads EADIYQTPRYLVIGTGKKITLECSQTMGHDKMYWYQQDPGMELHLIHYSYGVNSTEKGDLSSESTVSRIRTEHFPLTLESARPSHTSQYLCASSESLLAGREQYFGPGTRLLVL.

The V and J genes are TRBV20-1 and TRBJ2-7; 8 bases agree with TRBD2. J was trimmed by 2 bases and V by 1 base; bases with no gene match: 10. This CDR3 comprises 16 residues. Germline V gene sequence: CDR1 DFQATT, CDR2 SNEGSKA (reference sequence). The CDR3, as DNA: TGCAGTGCTAGAGCCTTTGGAGCGGGAGAACCCTACGAGCAGTACTTC. This sequence encodes CSARAFGAGEPYEQYF.

The chain has TRBV29-1 and TRBJ1-1, with D perhaps TRBD1 (5 bases). Trimming took 3 bases from V and 4 from J, leaving 18 bases between them. The CDR3 is made up of 15 amino acids. Germline loops: CDR1 SQVTM, CDR2 ANQGSEA. The CDR3 nucleotides read TGCAGCGTTGACAAAACGAAGGGACTCGGCACTGAAGCTTTCTTT. The encoded protein is CSVDKTKGLGTEAFF.

The chain combines TRBV5-5 with TRBJ2-7; 9 positions match TRBD1. The length of the CDR3 is 14 residues. The V segment lost 3 bases and the J segment 7 bases; nucleotides outside the gene matches: 8. The germline CDR1 and CDR2 sequences are SGHKS and YYEKEE (reference sequence). DNA of the CDR3: TGTGCCAGCAGCTGGACAGGGGCACGGAGTGAGCAGTACTTC. It is translated as CASSWTGARSEQYF.

This clonotype turned up a few times. V gene TRBV4-2 combines with J gene TRBJ2-3; D is ambiguous. This CDR3 has 16 residues. Germline assignment: CDR1 LGHNA and CDR2 YNFKEQ. Trimming cost V 0 bases and J 6 bases, with 16 bases left between them. CDR3 sequence: CASSQDLLVWVDTQYF. In nucleotides, the CDR3 is TGTGCCAGCAGCCAAGATCTCCTCGTTTGGGTGGATACGCAGTATTTT.

As to this clonotype: At one boundary the junction diverges from the germline segment, which might be a read error. This rearrangement joins TRBV19 to TRBJ2-6, with D perhaps matching TRBD1 (6 bases). The CDR3 has 15 residues. Germline CDR1 is LNHDA and CDR2 is SQIVND (reference sequence). This chain's CDR3 is CASSIVRPGANALTF. DNA for the CDR3: TGTGCCAGTAGTATTGTCAGGCCAGGGGCCAACGCCCTGACTTTC.

The V and J genes are TRBV12-3 or TRBV12-4 and TRBJ2-7, with D unresolved. V was pared by 7 bases and J by 0 bases, with 16 bases between. CDR3 size: 15 residues. The CDR3 bases are TGTGCCAGCACCCGAACTTCCGACGGCTCCTACGAGCAGTACTTC. As protein: CASTRTSDGSYEQYF.

The chain carries TRBV5-8 and TRBJ2-1, with 9 positions matching TRBD1. The V segment lost 0 bases and the J segment 5 bases; nucleotides outside the gene matches: 6. The CDR3 loop spans 16 amino acids. In germline, CDR1 is SGHTS, CDR2 YDEGEE. In DNA form, the CDR3 reads TGTGCCAGCAGCTTGGTGGGACAGGGAGCCGACAATGAGCAGTTCTTC. Residues: CASSLVGQGADNEQFF.

The J gene is TRBJ2-7, the V gene TRBV20-1; TRBD2 matches 15 bases. CDR3 length equals 16 residues. The trim removed 0 bases at V and 4 bases at J, leaving 4 bases unmatched. CDR1 and CDR2 from the germline V gene are DFQATT and SNEGSKA (reference sequence). CDR3 sequence reads: CSARDRGLAGGYEQYF. For the CDR3, the DNA is TGCAGTGCTAGAGATCGGGGACTAGCGGGGGGTTACGAGCAGTACTTC.

The chain has TRBV28 and TRBJ2-1, with 9 bases lining up with TRBD1. Per germline, CDR1 MDHEN and CDR2 SYDVKM. The CDR3 covers 16 residues. V lost 5 bases, J lost 9 bases, and 14 bases stayed unmatched. CDR3 DNA: TGTGCCAGCAGTGCCCTCGATTCCACAGGGGGCAGTGAGCAGTTCTTC. Translation gives CASSALDSTGGSEQFF.

This clonotype has just a few counts. The chain has TRBV12-3 or TRBV12-4 and TRBJ2-1; D tentatively reads TRBD1 or TRBD2 (6 bases each). Trimming cost V 2 bases and J 1 base, with 21 bases left between them. This CDR3 comprises 19 residues. The CDR3 spells CASSLIFGFGGGSYNEQFF. In DNA, the CDR3 is TGTGCCAGCAGTTTAATTTTTGGATTCGGAGGGGGGTCCTACAATGAGCAGTTCTTC.

This clonotype was seen a handful of times. The chain links TRBV10-3 to TRBJ1-6; D is ambiguous. CDR3 length: 14 residues. Per the germline V gene, CDR1 is ENHRY and CDR2 is SYGVKD. V lost 8 bases to trimming and J lost 7 bases, with 15 bases between them. The CDR3 DNA reads TGTGCCATCGGGTGGTCGACCGAGAATTCACCCCTCCACTTT. Amino acid sequence: CAIGWSTENSPLHF.

The chain employs TRBV12-3 or TRBV12-4 and TRBJ2-6; D might be TRBD2 (6 bases). V was shortened by 6 bases and J by 4 bases, with 13 bases between the two germline ends. This CDR3 is built from 15 residues. This CDR3 is CASRGGDLGANVLTF. CDR3 nucleotide sequence: TGTGCCAGCAGAGGAGGGGACTTGGGGGCCAACGTCCTGACTTTC.

The gene calls are TRBV11-1 and TRBJ1-2, with D perhaps TRBD1 (5 bases). Between the trimmed V and J ends, which lost 3 bases and 6 bases, there was a span of 14 bases. The CDR3 has 14 residues. Germline CDR1 and CDR2: SGHAT and FQDESV (reference sequence). CDR3 DNA: TGTGCCAGCAGCTTCCGGGCCAGGGACGATGGCTACACCTTC. Protein product: CASSFRARDDGYTF.

This sequence joins TRBV15 and TRBJ2-1; 7 nucleotides line up with TRBD1. This CDR3 has 12 amino acids. The germline V gene has CDR1 LNHNV and CDR2 YYDKDF (reference sequence). Unmatched junction bases numbered 4, after V lost 4 bases and J lost 10 bases. Here the CDR3 reads CATSNTGAEQFF. In DNA, the CDR3 is TGTGCCACCAGCAATACAGGGGCCGAGCAGTTCTTC.

This clonotype was seen only a few times. This sequence joins TRBV18 and TRBJ2-3; TRBD1 matches at 12 bases. Germline CDR1 and CDR2: KGHSH and LQKENI. This CDR3 is 17 amino acids long. V lost 5 bases and J lost 5; bases outside the gene matches: 11. The DNA of the CDR3 is TGTGCCAGCTCAATCTCCGGGACAGGGGGCATTGGAGATACGCAGTATTTT. Amino acids: CASSISGTGGIGDTQYF. The entire variable domain, with the rest obtained from reference TRBV18 and TRBJ2-3, is as follows: NAGVMQNPRHLVRRRGQEARLRCSPMKGHSHVYWYRQLPEEGLKFMVYLQKENIIDESGMPKERFSAEFPKEGPSILRIQQVVRGDSAAYFCASSISGTGGIGDTQYFGPGTRLTVL.

About this clonotype itself: One end of the junction is discordant with germline, which a read error may explain. The V and J genes are TRBV29-1 and TRBJ1-2; D unresolved. The V gene's germline CDR1 is SQVTM and CDR2 ANQGSEA. The CDR3 has 13 residues. CDR3 loop: CSVESRGNYGCTF. In DNA form, the CDR3 reads TGCAGCGTTGAAAGCCGAGGGAACTATGGCTGCACCTTC.

This clonotype was detected a few times. The J gene is TRBJ2-6, the V gene TRBV28; D is unresolved. This CDR3 has 17 amino acids. V lost 1 base, J lost 4 bases, and 14 bases lay in between. Germline CDR1 MDHEN, CDR2 SYDVKM. The DNA for the CDR3 is TGTGCCAGCAGTTTATCGACGACGGTTTCCGGGGCCAACGTCCTGACTTTC. Its translation: CASSLSTTVSGANVLTF.

The rearrangement links TRBV21-1 to TRBJ1-2. TRBV21-1 is deemed a pseudogene. The CDR3 is made up of 14 amino acids. The chain's CDR3 is CASSKGTDTYGYTF. Here the CDR3 DNA reads TGTGCCAGCAGCAAAGGGACAGATACCTATGGCTACACCTTC.

This clonotype was seen only a few times. V is TRBV20-1 and J is TRBJ2-1; 8 bases line up with TRBD1. From germline, CDR1 is DFQATT and CDR2 SNEGSKA (reference sequence). Germline trimming cut 7 bases from V and 7 bases from J; bases unmatched to any gene: 9. This CDR3 has 13 residues. CDR3 residues: CSGLVTGENEQFF. The DNA for the CDR3 is TGCAGTGGTCTCGTGACAGGGGAGAATGAGCAGTTCTTC.

This clonotype was seen a handful of times. The rearrangement uses TRBV20-1 and TRBJ2-5; D possibly corresponds to TRBD2 (5 bases). Germline V gene sequence: CDR1 DFQATT, CDR2 SNEGSKA (reference sequence). V lost 3 bases, J lost 5 bases, and 10 bases lay in between. This CDR3 region has 12 residues. CDR3 sequence reads: CSAREVGETQYF. The DNA of the CDR3 is TGCAGTGCTAGGGAGGTGGGGGAGACCCAGTACTTC.

This clonotype was recorded a few times. V and J are TRBV27 and TRBJ2-2; D possibly matches TRBD1 or TRBD2 (6 bases each). Germline V gene data show CDR1 as MNHEY and CDR2 as SMNVEV (reference sequence). Trimming cost V 3 bases and J 0 bases, with 11 bases left between them. This CDR3 region has 16 residues. CDR3 DNA: TGTGCCAGCAGTTTTTCGGGGGCAGCGAACACCGGGGAGCTGTTTTTT. This encodes CASSFSGAANTGELFF.

This chain links TRBV4-2 with TRBJ2-1; 10 nucleotides agree with TRBD2. The J call is doubtful: the DNA matches TRBJ2-7 better. CDR1 and CDR2 (germline): LGHNA, YNFKEQ. There are 17 residues in the CDR3. DNA of the CDR3: TGTGCCAGCAGCCAAGACCAAACTAGCGGGATCCCGACCGAGCAGTACTTC. Translating it yields CASSQDQTSGIPTEQYF.

DNA for the CDR3: TGTGCCAGCTCTGCGGGACAGGAGACCAATGAGCAGTTCTTC. This gives the protein CASSAGQETNEQFF. This chain connects TRBV18 to TRBJ2-1; 8 nucleotides match TRBD1. Germline V CDR1 and CDR2: KGHSH, LQKENI. Germline trimming cut 6 bases from V and 6 bases from J; bases unmatched to any gene: 7. This CDR3 is 14 amino acids long.

There are a few counts of this clonotype. A much bigger clone sits one base away, suggesting this may be a read error. The V and J genes are TRBV7-2 and TRBJ2-1; possible D gene TRBD2, 5 bases. The DNA matches TRBJ2-7 better at its end, which makes the J call doubtful. Germline V lookup: CDR1 SGHTA, CDR2 FQGNSA. This CDR3 contains 17 residues. Written as DNA, the CDR3 is TGTGCCAGCAGCTTAGATACGGGGTCGAGCTCCTACAATGAGCAGTACTTC. Amino acids: CASSLDTGSSSYNEQYF.